Reported below is one T cell receptor beta chain. Its specificity is not known. One base away lies a much larger clone, so this may be a sequencing read error. The record originates from a study of T cell repertoires in cytomegalovirus infection. About the study: CMV infection plus the matching HLA type was flagged by public TCR beta signatures. The study, taken as a whole, reports: Predominance within the ex vivo response was attributable to HLA-C-restricted CMV-specific TCR beta clonotypes. Carriers of CMV plus the relevant HLA were identified by cumulative public TCR beta family frequency.

In TCRdb, the reads were re-called with MiXCR into one record per CDR3 protein. This table has roughly 600,000 distinct CDR3 sequences, less than 25% appearing once. Germline V gene lookup returns CDR1 SGHDN and CDR2 FVKESK. The CDR3 loop spans 15 amino acids. Trimming pared 4 bases from V and 5 bases from J, leaving 17 bases between. V and J are TRBV14 and TRBJ2-5, with D perhaps being TRBD1 or TRBD2 (6 bases each). The receptor comes from a human donor in good health (CMV status not recorded). Some clones in this sample may be carry-over from other donors' samples. The source material was CD8+ T cells from PBMCs. CDR3 protein: CASSLGIGGAETQYF. CDR3 DNA sequence: TGTGCCAGCAGCCTAGGGATCGGGGGCGCGGAGACCCAGTACTTC.